This T cell receptor beta chain was captured in a study of T cell changes during pregnancy in multiple sclerosis. The assay was immunoSEQ multiplex PCR, and TCRdb's table has in-frame clones only and misses some. This sample has over 65,000 clones, with approximately 94% found just once. The CDR3 contains 13 residues. Germline V gives CDR1 MRHNA, CDR2 SNTAGT. V dropped 6 bases and J dropped 5 bases, with 14 bases sitting between them. The sequence was collected from a female donor with multiple sclerosis, enrolled in a pregnancy study. Sample: peripheral blood, taken in the third trimester of pregnancy. This sequence joins TRBV6-4 and TRBJ2-7; TRBD1 might be the D (5 bases). In DNA form, the CDR3 reads TGTGCCAGCAGCCCCGAGGCAGGGAACGAGCAGTACTTC. Translated: CASSPEAGNEQYF.